Included here is one T cell receptor (beta chain) sequence, with context. The sample originates from a study of blood T cell repertoires in COVID-19. The repertoire was sequenced with immunoSEQ multiplex PCR; TCRdb's copy has only in-frame clones and lacks some. The sample has about 160,000 clones, about 87% seen once. This CDR3 contains 17 residues. Looked up from germline, CDR1 is SGHRS and CDR2 is YFSETQ. J gave up 0 bases and V 0 bases, and 2 bases lay outside the gene matches. The chain carries TRBV5-1 and TRBJ2-3, with TRBD2 matching over 12 bases. Sample: peripheral blood. This clonotype was obtained from a man aged 80 or over with acute or convalescent COVID-19. This CDR3 is CASSLALAGGSTDTQYF. Written as DNA, the CDR3 is TGCGCCAGCAGCTTGGCCCTAGCGGGGGGGAGCACAGATACGCAGTATTTT.